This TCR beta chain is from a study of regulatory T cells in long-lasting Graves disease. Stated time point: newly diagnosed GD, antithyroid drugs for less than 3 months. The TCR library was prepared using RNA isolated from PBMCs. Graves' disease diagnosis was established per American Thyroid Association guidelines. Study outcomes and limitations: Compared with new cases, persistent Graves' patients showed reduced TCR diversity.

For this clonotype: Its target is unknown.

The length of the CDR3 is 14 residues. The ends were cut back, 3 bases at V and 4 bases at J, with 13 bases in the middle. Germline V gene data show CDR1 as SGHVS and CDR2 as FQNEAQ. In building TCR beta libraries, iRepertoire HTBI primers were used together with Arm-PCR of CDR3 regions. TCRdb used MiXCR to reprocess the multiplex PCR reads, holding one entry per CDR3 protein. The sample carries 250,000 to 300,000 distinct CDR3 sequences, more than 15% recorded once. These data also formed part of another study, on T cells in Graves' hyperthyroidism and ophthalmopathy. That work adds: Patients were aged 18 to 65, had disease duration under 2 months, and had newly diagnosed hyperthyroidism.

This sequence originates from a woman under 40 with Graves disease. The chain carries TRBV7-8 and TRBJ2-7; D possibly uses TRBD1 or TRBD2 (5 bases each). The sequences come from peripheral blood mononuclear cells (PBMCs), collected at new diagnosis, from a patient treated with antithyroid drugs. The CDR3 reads CASSFRGARYEQYF. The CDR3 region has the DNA TGTGCCAGCAGCTTTCGAGGGGCGCGATACGAGCAGTACTTC.